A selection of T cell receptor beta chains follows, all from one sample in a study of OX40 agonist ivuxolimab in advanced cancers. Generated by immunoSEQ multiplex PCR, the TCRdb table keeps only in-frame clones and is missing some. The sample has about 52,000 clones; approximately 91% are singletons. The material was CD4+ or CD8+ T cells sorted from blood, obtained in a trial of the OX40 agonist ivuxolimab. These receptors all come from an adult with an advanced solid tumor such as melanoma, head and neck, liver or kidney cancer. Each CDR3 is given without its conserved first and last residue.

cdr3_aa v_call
ASSPQTTYEQY TRBV11-2
ATSREDSVGDTQY TRBV15
ASSAYPGTGGADTEAF TRBV27
ASSGPGPGAF TRBV5-6
ASSSRTGGRYGYT TRBV5-4
ASSITGITEAF TRBV19
ASSQDQGGQGMFYGYT TRBV4-1
ASSQDHNGGYT TRBV14
ASSFNTGIYEQY TRBV27
ASSLGWNEQF TRBV7-9
ASSDGGTSTDTQY TRBV6-4
ASSYPAGDSPLH TRBV6-5
ASSHGQGGYEQY TRBV4-1
ASSLASGEETQY TRBV7-9
ASSLRAGGSYEQY TRBV5-1
ASSIGWDGGEQF TRBV19
AWSVVGRGEQY TRBV30
ASSQDMGQLVREKLF TRBV4-3
ASTEFPDGLGDPLH TRBV6-6
ASSLGRSYEQY TRBV11-3
ASRSGLHYGYT TRBV9
ASSQAAGYEQY TRBV4-2
ASSQVLAGGPRTQY TRBV4-1
ASSTGQGARSGANVLT TRBV11-2
ASSQPGTRTYEQY TRBV6-5
ASSPGTGYLDEQF TRBV7-3
ASSGQGPYEQY TRBV6-5
ASSLDRGVDEQF TRBV5-8
ASSQPGTAYPTDTQY TRBV14
ASSPLAGGVDTQY TRBV27
ASSQGDRINEKLF TRBV4-1
ASSPREGDRREKLF TRBV4-2
ASSWDREAYEQY TRBV19
ASRHTGGFSTEAF TRBV6-5
ASSTRQGVRVPDTQY TRBV27
ASSMGPLNTEAF TRBV19
AWSLTGGYGYT TRBV30
ASSQGANSETQY TRBV5-6
AADRDGGNTEAF TRBV30
ASSQTDIFGADTQY TRBV9